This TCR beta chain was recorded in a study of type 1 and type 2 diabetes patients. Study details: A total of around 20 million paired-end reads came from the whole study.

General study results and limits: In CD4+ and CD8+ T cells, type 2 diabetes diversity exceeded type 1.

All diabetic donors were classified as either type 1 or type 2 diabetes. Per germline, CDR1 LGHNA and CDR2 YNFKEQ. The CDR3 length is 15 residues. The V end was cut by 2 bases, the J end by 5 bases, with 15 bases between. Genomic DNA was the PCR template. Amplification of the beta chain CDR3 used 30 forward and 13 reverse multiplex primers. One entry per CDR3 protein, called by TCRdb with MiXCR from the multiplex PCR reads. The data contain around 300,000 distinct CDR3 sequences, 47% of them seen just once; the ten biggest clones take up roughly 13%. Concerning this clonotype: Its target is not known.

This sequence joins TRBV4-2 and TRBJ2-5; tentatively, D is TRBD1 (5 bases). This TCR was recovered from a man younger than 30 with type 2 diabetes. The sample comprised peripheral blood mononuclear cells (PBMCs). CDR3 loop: CASSQFQGTEETQYF. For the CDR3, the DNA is TGTGCCAGCAGCCAATTCCAGGGTACGGAGGAGACCCAGTACTTC.